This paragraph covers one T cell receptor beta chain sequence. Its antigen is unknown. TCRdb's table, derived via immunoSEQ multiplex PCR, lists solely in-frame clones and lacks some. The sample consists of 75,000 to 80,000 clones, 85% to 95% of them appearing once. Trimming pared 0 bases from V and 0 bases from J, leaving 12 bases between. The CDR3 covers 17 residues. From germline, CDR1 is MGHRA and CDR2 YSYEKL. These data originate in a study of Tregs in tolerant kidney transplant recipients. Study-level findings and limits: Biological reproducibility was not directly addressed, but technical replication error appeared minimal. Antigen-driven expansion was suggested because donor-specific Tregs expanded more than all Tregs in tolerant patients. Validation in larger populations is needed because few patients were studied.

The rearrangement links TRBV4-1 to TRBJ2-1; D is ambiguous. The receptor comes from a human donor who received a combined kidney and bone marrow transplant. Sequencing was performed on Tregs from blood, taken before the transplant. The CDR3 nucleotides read TGCGCCAGCAGCCAAGATAGAGACGGGTTCTCCTACAATGAGCAGTTCTTC. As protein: CASSQDRDGFSYNEQFF.